The rows below give T cell receptor beta chains drawn from one sample of a study of cytomegalovirus exposure and HLA in healthy donors. Some clones are missing from TCRdb's copy, which holds only in-frame ones; the method was immunoSEQ multiplex PCR. The data contain under 200,000 clones, around 69% of them singletons. Sequenced input: PBMCs. These receptors were obtained from a man between 60 and 70 years old in good health and CMV-seronegative. CDR3s include the opening cysteine and the closing phenylalanine or tryptophan. The D gene is left open where the match is weak.

J: TRBJ2-1
D: TRBD2
V: TRBV30
DNA: TGTGCCTGGAGGGCCGGACTAGCGGCCCACAATGAGCAGTTCTTC
CDR3: CAWRAGLAAHNEQFF

J: TRBJ1-2
D: -
V: TRBV25-1
DNA: TGTGCCAGCAGTGCCCAGGCCGACTATGGCTACACCTTC
CDR3: CASSAQADYGYTF

J: TRBJ1-4
D: -
V: TRBV4-3
DNA: TGCGCCAGCAGCCAAGTTAGACAGAGTGAAAAACTGTTTTTT
CDR3: CASSQVRQSEKLFF

J: TRBJ1-2
D: -
V: TRBV5-4
DNA: TGTGCCAGCAGCTTCGGTAATCGCAGGGCGGCTAACTATGGCTACACCTTC
CDR3: CASSFGNRRAANYGYTF

J: TRBJ1-1
D: -
V: TRBV28
DNA: TGTGCCAGCAGTTTACCCGGGACTGGAGGTACTGAAGCTTTCTTT
CDR3: CASSLPGTGGTEAFF

J: TRBJ2-5
D: TRBD1
V: TRBV25-1
DNA: TGTGCCAGCACCAGATCGCAGGGGGCGGCAGGGGAGACCCAGTACTTC
CDR3: CASTRSQGAAGETQYF

J: TRBJ1-1
D: -
V: TRBV7-9
DNA: TGTGCCAGCAGCCCAAAGACAGGGAACACTGAAGCTTTCTTT
CDR3: CASSPKTGNTEAFF

J: TRBJ2-7
D: TRBD2
V: TRBV5-1
DNA: TGCGCCAGCAGCCAATCAGCGGGAGGTGGCCACGAGCAGTACTTC
CDR3: CASSQSAGGGHEQYF

J: TRBJ1-4
D: -
V: TRBV2
DNA: TGTGCCGGCAGCAGCGGACCCGCAACTAATGAAAAACTGTTTTTT
CDR3: CAGSSGPATNEKLFF

J: TRBJ1-6
D: TRBD1
V: TRBV7-2
DNA: TGTGCCAGCAGCAAAGGGACAGTAGGGGGTTCACCCCTCCACTTT
CDR3: CASSKGTVGGSPLHF

J: TRBJ1-1
D: TRBD1
V: TRBV2
DNA: TGTGCCAGCAGTGAACTTGGACAGGGGAACACTGAAGCTTTCTTT
CDR3: CASSELGQGNTEAFF

J: TRBJ2-3
D: -
V: TRBV19
DNA: TGTGCCAGTAGTATAGATCTTGGCTACGGGGATACGCAGTATTTT
CDR3: CASSIDLGYGDTQYF

J: TRBJ2-7
D: -
V: TRBV5-1
DNA: TGCGCCAGCGCCCTGGGCAGCTTC
CDR3: CASALGSF

J: TRBJ2-1
D: TRBD2
V: TRBV11-2
DNA: TGTGCCAGCAGCTTGGGGCTAGCGGACGAATACAATGAGCAGTTCTTC
CDR3: CASSLGLADEYNEQFF

J: TRBJ2-1
D: TRBD2
V: TRBV9
DNA: TGTGCCAGCAGCCGGACTAGTGATGAGCAGTTCTTC
CDR3: CASSRTSDEQFF

J: TRBJ2-1
D: -
V: TRBV19
DNA: TGTGCCAGTAGTGATAGCGTAAGCTCCTACAATGAGCAGTTCTTC
CDR3: CASSDSVSSYNEQFF

J: TRBJ2-6
D: TRBD2
V: TRBV9
DNA: TGTGCCAGCAGCAACTTACTAGCGGGGGGGAGCTCTGGGGCCAACGTCCTGACTTTC
CDR3: CASSNLLAGGSSGANVLTF

J: TRBJ2-7
D: TRBD1
V: TRBV7-2
DNA: TGTGCCAGCAGCGCAAACAGGGGGCCGTACGAGCAGTACTTC
CDR3: CASSANRGPYEQYF